This TCR beta chain was observed in a study of molecular identifiers for immune sequencing clone quantification. For the study at large: Naive CD8 RNA (roughly 20,000 or 100,000 cells) was divided into five aliquots, with four sequenced.

V was clipped by 0 bases and J by 2 bases, with 16 bases between them. The CDR3 is 16 residues long. Germline CDR1 is DFQATT and CDR2 is SNEGSKA (reference sequence). Findings and caveats of the study: Clones above 20 RNA copies contained over 98% of effector molecules but under 1% of naive ones.

Researchers sorted naive CD8 T cells as cells that were CD8+CD4-CCR7+CD45RA+. This clonotype was counted a few times. Its target is not known. Using its own MiXCR run on the PCR reads, TCRdb lists one record per CDR3 protein. There are around 460,000 distinct CDR3 sequences in the sample; around a fifth occur only once, and 0.7% to 0.95% lies in the top ten. Sample: naive CD8+ T cells from blood, with Jurkat cell RNA spiked in. Subset denoted: FACS-sorted CD8+CD4-CCR7+CD45RA+ naive T cells. This sequence originates from a human donor in good health. Some libraries in this study had Jurkat cell RNA spiked in. The chain combines TRBV20-1 with TRBJ1-2; weak D call: TRBD1 (6 bases). CDR3 residues: CSARDPDEDRNYGYTF. In nucleotides, the CDR3 is TGCAGTGCTAGAGATCCAGATGAGGACAGAAACTATGGCTACACCTTC.